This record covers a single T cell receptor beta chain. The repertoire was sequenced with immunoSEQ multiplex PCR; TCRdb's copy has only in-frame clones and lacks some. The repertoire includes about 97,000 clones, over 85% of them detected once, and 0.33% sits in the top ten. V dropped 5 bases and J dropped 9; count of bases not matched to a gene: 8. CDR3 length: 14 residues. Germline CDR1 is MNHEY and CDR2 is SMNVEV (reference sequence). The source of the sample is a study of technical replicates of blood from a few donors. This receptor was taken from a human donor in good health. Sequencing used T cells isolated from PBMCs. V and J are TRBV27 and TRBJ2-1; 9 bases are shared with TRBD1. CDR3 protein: CASSVDRGRSEQFF. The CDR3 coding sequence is TGTGCCAGCAGTGTCGACAGGGGGAGGAGTGAGCAGTTCTTC.